This TCR beta chain was recovered during a study of blood T cell repertoires in COVID-19. Study-level information: PBMCs, B-cell-depleted T cells, or T cells were the source of the cDNA or gDNA that made up the material.

Here immunoSEQ multiplex PCR was the method, and the copy in TCRdb shows in-frame clones only, minus some. The sample includes around 250,000 clones, about 89% of them seen just once. The CDR3 contains 16 residues. Germline CDR1 MNHEY, CDR2 SVGAGI. V lost 4 bases and J lost 2; bases outside the gene matches: 6. The chain joins TRBV6-5 to TRBJ1-5; 9 nucleotides agree with TRBD1. This clonotype was obtained from a human donor in a cohort exposed to, infected with or recovered from COVID-19 (not recorded which). The donor label of this sample is uncertain. Material: PBMCs or T cells enriched from blood (not recorded which). As DNA, the CDR3 is TGTGCCAGCAGTTCCGGGACAGGGCCGGGCAATCAGCCCCAGCATTTT. Encoded protein: CASSSGTGPGNQPQHF.